Following are 27 T cell receptor beta chains from one sample sequenced in a study of T cell changes during pregnancy in multiple sclerosis. Assay: immunoSEQ multiplex PCR; the TCRdb copy retains only in-frame clones and omits some. The sample includes tens of thousands of clones, 93% of them seen just once. Material: CD8+ T cells from peripheral blood mononuclear cells, obtained in the second trimester of pregnancy. All receptors come from a female donor with multiple sclerosis, enrolled in a pregnancy study.

The V and J genes are TRBV7-7 and TRBJ2-3, with D possibly TRBD2 on 6 matching bases. The length of the CDR3 is 14 residues. V shed 5 bases and J shed 4 bases, with 13 bases lying between them. The germline gives CDR1 SSHAT, CDR2 FNYEAQ (reference sequence). CDR3 in amino acids: CASSPVPGADTQYF. CDR3 DNA: TGTGCCAGCAGCCCCGTGCCGGGGGCAGATACGCAGTATTTT.

The chain employs TRBV6-6 and TRBJ2-7; 7 bases are a match to TRBD2. Germline V gene data show CDR1 as MNHNY and CDR2 as SVGAGI (reference sequence). The CDR3 totals 13 residues. V lost 6 bases and J lost 1; bases outside the gene matches: 3. CDR3 region: CASSASGSYEQYF. The CDR3 coding sequence is TGTGCCAGCAGCGCTAGCGGATCCTACGAGCAGTACTTC.

V is TRBV28 and J is TRBJ2-4; the match to TRBD1 covers 7 bases. J gave up 8 bases and V 1 base, and 11 bases lay outside the gene matches. CDR3 length: 16 amino acids. The germline gives CDR1 MDHEN, CDR2 SYDVKM. CDR3 region: CASSLSFDRDIDIQYF. CDR3 bases: TGTGCCAGCAGTTTATCCTTCGACAGGGATATTGACATTCAGTACTTC. Full variable domain (rest looked up from reference TRBV28 and TRBJ2-4): DVKVTQSSRYLVKRTGEKVFLECVQDMDHENMFWYRQDPGLGLRLIYFSYDVKMKEKGDIPEGYSVSREKKERFSLILESASTNQTSMYLCASSLSFDRDIDIQYFGAGTRLSVL.

The V and J genes are TRBV2 and TRBJ2-7; unclear D gene. The CDR3 spans 13 residues. Trimming took 1 base from V and 2 from J, leaving 6 bases between them. Germline assignment: CDR1 SNHLY and CDR2 FYNNEI. CDR3 protein: CASSEGATYEQYF. CDR3 DNA sequence: TGTGCCAGCAGTGAAGGGGCGACCTACGAGCAGTACTTC.

The chain carries TRBV27 and TRBJ1-3; D may be TRBD1 (5 bases). The ends were cut back, 6 bases at V and 0 bases at J, with 9 bases in the middle. Germline CDR1 reads MNHEY; CDR2 reads SMNVEV (reference sequence). This CDR3 is built from 14 residues. The CDR3 is CASSPGNSGNTIYF. In DNA, the CDR3 is TGTGCCAGCAGCCCAGGGAACTCTGGAAACACCATATATTTT.

The chain has TRBV9 and TRBJ2-2; TRBD2 matches 7 bases. In germline, CDR1 is SGDLS, CDR2 YYNGEE. The CDR3 sequence is 15 residues long. V shed 3 bases, J shed 5 bases, and the junction held 7 bases outside the gene matches. In nucleotides, the CDR3 is TGTGCCAGCAGCGGCCGGGGGGATTGGACCGGGGAGCTGTTTTTT. As protein: CASSGRGDWTGELFF.

The chain links TRBV7-6 to TRBJ2-2, with D unclear. The germline gives CDR1 SGHVS, CDR2 FNYEAQ. The V gene lost 3 bases and the J gene lost 2 bases, with 4 bases spanning the gap. This CDR3 comprises 13 residues. Written as DNA, the CDR3 is TGTGCCAGCAGCTTGAGCAACACCGGGGAGCTGTTTTTT. Protein sequence: CASSLSNTGELFF.

The CDR3 sequence: CASSPNPGLAGVAEQYF. The CDR3 DNA reads TGTGCCAGCAGCCCAAATCCGGGACTAGCGGGAGTTGCCGAGCAGTACTTC. This chain connects TRBV7-9 to TRBJ2-7; 14 bases are shared with TRBD2. J was trimmed by 6 bases and V by 5 bases; bases with no gene match: 12. Per germline, CDR1 SEHNR and CDR2 FQNEAQ (reference sequence). This CDR3 region has 17 residues.

V and J are TRBV19 and TRBJ2-3, with D possibly being TRBD2 (5 bases). Trimming pared 8 bases from V and 6 bases from J, leaving 15 bases between. CDR3 size: 13 residues. Germline V gene sequence: CDR1 LNHDA, CDR2 SQIVND (reference sequence). The CDR3 DNA sequence: TGTGCCAGTGCGGAGGTGGAGACGGATACGCAGTATTTT. Protein sequence: CASAEVETDTQYF.

The V call is TRBV7-3, the J call TRBJ2-1; D may be TRBD1 (6 bases). The V and J ends lost 3 bases and 8 bases respectively, with 14 bases between them. The CDR3 runs 14 residues. CDR1 is SGHTA, CDR2 FQGTGA, per germline. The CDR3 is CASSLEQGSDEQFF. The CDR3 DNA reads TGTGCCAGCAGCTTGGAGCAGGGGAGTGATGAGCAGTTCTTC.

This clone appeared a single time. CDR3 nucleotide sequence: TGCGCCAGCAGCCCTACAGGGGGCGCGGTAGTGTCCTACAATGAGCAGTTCTTC. Residues: CASSPTGGAVVSYNEQFF. This sequence joins TRBV4-3 and TRBJ2-1; 9 bases line up with TRBD1. Germline V gives CDR1 LGHNA, CDR2 YSLEER. J was trimmed by 1 base and V by 4 bases; bases with no gene match: 11. This CDR3 region has 18 residues.

This chain links TRBV29-1 with TRBJ1-2; 12 bases fit TRBD1. Germline values: CDR1 SQVTM, CDR2 ANQGSEA. The CDR3 spans 16 residues. The V gene end was trimmed by 5 bases and the J gene end by 6 bases; junction bases not matched to a gene: 13. CDR3 DNA sequence: TGCAGCGTTTACGTCCCGGGACAGGGGGCGGTAAATGGCTACACCTTC. It codes for CSVYVPGQGAVNGYTF. Based on the CDR3 plus reference TRBV29-1 and TRBJ1-2, the full variable domain is SAVISQKPSRDICQRGTSLTIQCQVDSQVTMMFWYRQQPGQSLTLIATANQGSEATYESGFVIDKFPISRPNLTFSTLTVSNMSPEDSSIYLCSVYVPGQGAVNGYTFGSGTRLTVV.

The chain joins TRBV7-9 to TRBJ1-1; D is perhaps TRBD1 (6 bases). The germline gives CDR1 SEHNR, CDR2 FQNEAQ (reference sequence). Trimming removed 5 bases from V and 0 bases from J, with 13 bases in between. CDR3 length equals 15 residues. As DNA, the CDR3 is TGTGCCAGCAGCCCAACTACAGGGATGAACACTGAAGCTTTCTTT. Amino acid sequence: CASSPTTGMNTEAFF.

Here the CDR3 reads CASSSGGPYGYTF. The CDR3 nucleotides read TGTGCCAGCAGTTCAGGCGGGCCCTATGGCTACACCTTC. The genes are TRBV27 and TRBJ1-2; D is undetermined. Germline CDR1 reads MNHEY; CDR2 reads SMNVEV (reference sequence). The CDR3 contains 13 residues. V dropped 4 bases and J dropped 4 bases, with 10 bases sitting between them.

This clone occurred once. The chain carries TRBV5-1 and TRBJ2-7; perhaps TRBD2 as D (6 bases). Trimming left V 2 bases short and J 6 bases short, with 15 bases between. CDR3 size: 14 residues. Germline-derived CDR1 and CDR2 are SGHRS and YFSETQ. CDR3 amino acids: CASSLHGVGGEQYF. In DNA, the CDR3 is TGCGCCAGCAGCTTACACGGCGTGGGGGGCGAGCAGTACTTC. Looking up the rest from reference TRBV5-1 and TRBJ2-7 gives the full variable domain: KAGVTQTPRYLIKTRGQQVTLSCSPISGHRSVSWYQQTPGQGLQFLFEYFSETQRNKGNFPGRFSGRQFSNSRSEMNVSTLELGDSALYLCASSLHGVGGEQYFGPGTRLTVT.

The V and J genes are TRBV6-5 and TRBJ1-4, with no clear D. The germline V gene encodes CDR1 MNHEY and CDR2 SVGAGI. CDR3 length: 12 amino acids. V lost 2 bases and J 8 bases, leaving 6 bases between the germline ends. The CDR3 region has the DNA TGTGCCAGCAGTTACCCAGGAGAAAAACTGTTTTTT. It is translated as CASSYPGEKLFF.

This chain joins TRBV4-1 and TRBJ1-2, with D tentatively TRBD1 (6 bases). Trimming stripped 4 bases from V and 4 bases from J, with 16 bases between. The CDR3 runs 15 residues. Germline V gene data show CDR1 as MGHRA and CDR2 as YSYEKL. The CDR3 region has the DNA TGCGCCAGCAGCCTACCACAGGGATTTAGCTATGGCTACACCTTC. This encodes CASSLPQGFSYGYTF.

The chain is built from TRBV7-2 and TRBJ1-1; TRBD1 is a possible D gene (6 bases). CDR3 size: 11 residues. Germline-derived CDR1 and CDR2 are SGHTA and FQGNSA. Trimming took 6 bases from V and 9 from J, leaving 11 bases between them. The chain's CDR3 is CASRVDRKAFF. Written as DNA, the CDR3 is TGTGCCAGCAGGGTGGACAGAAAAGCTTTCTTT. The entire variable domain, with the rest obtained from reference TRBV7-2 and TRBJ1-1, is as follows: GAGVSQSPSNKVTEKGKDVELRCDPISGHTALYWYRQSLGQGLEFLIYFQGNSAPDKSGLPSDRFSAERTGGSVSTLTIQRTQQEDSAVYLCASRVDRKAFFGQGTRLTVV.

V is TRBV9 and J is TRBJ2-7; 7 bases line up with TRBD2. The V and J ends lost 0 bases and 5 bases, in that order; junction bases with no gene match: 5. Germline lookup yields CDR1 SGDLS and CDR2 YYNGEE. The CDR3 totals 14 residues. Written as DNA, the CDR3 is TGTGCCAGCAGCGTAGGGGGAGGGGAGAACGAGCAGTACTTC. Amino acid sequence: CASSVGGGENEQYF.

This chain joins TRBV2 and TRBJ2-6; D might be TRBD2 (5 bases). Germline V gives CDR1 SNHLY, CDR2 FYNNEI. V lost 4 bases and J 5 bases, leaving 15 bases between the germline ends. The CDR3 covers 16 residues. The CDR3 DNA sequence: TGTGCCAGCAGTGGAGAGGGAACCGCGAGGGCCAACGTCCTGACTTTC. This translates into CASSGEGTARANVLTF.

Worth noting for this clone: The sample holds other DNA sequences that translate to the same CDR3. V is TRBV9 and J is TRBJ2-7, with D possibly being TRBD2 (7 bases). The CDR3 consists of 12 residues. Germline CDR1 SGDLS, CDR2 YYNGEE. V lost 0 bases and J 7 bases, leaving 8 bases between the germline ends. In nucleotides, the CDR3 is TGTGCCAGCAGCGTAGAGGGGGGGGAGCAGTACTTC. As protein: CASSVEGGEQYF. The whole variable domain, filled in from reference TRBV9 and TRBJ2-7, reads DSGVTQTPKHLITATGQRVTLRCSPRSGDLSVYWYQQSLDQGLQFLIQYYNGEERAKGNILERFSAQQFPDLHSELNLSSLELGDSALYFCASSVEGGEQYFGPGTRLTVT.

The chain combines TRBV2 with TRBJ2-1; D ambiguous. Trimming left V 6 bases short and J 10 bases short, with 13 bases between. Germline V lookup: CDR1 SNHLY, CDR2 FYNNEI. This CDR3 is 12 amino acids long. CDR3 in amino acids: CASRGLVKEQFF. The CDR3 coding sequence is TGTGCCAGCAGAGGTCTAGTAAAGGAGCAGTTCTTC. Together with reference TRBV2 and TRBJ2-1, the CDR3 gives the full variable domain: EPEVTQTPSHQVTQMGQEVILRCVPISNHLYFYWYRQILGQKVEFLVSFYNNEISEKSEIFDDQFSVERPDGSNFTLKIRSTKLEDSAMYFCASRGLVKEQFFGPGTRLTVL.

The chain carries TRBV11-2 and TRBJ1-4; a weak D match, TRBD1 (6 bases). V was shortened by 5 bases and J by 8 bases, with 18 bases between the two germline ends. Germline-derived CDR1 and CDR2 are SGHAT and FQNNGV. The CDR3 is 15 residues long. CDR3 DNA sequence: TGTGCCAGCAGCGTTCACAGGGCGGCATTCGAAAAACTGTTTTTT. It is translated as CASSVHRAAFEKLFF.

This chain joins TRBV21-1 and TRBJ2-3; TRBD1, as called in the table, went unchecked against the DNA. TRBV21-1 is given as a pseudogene. The CDR3 has 16 amino acids. The chain's CDR3 is CASSTADREFTDTQYF. The CDR3 nucleotides read TGTGCCAGCAGTACCGCCGACAGGGAATTCACAGATACGCAGTATTTT.

The J gene is TRBJ1-2, the V gene TRBV27, with TRBD1 identical over 8 bases. This CDR3 comprises 14 residues. The trim removed 5 bases at V and 4 bases at J, leaving 6 bases unmatched. Germline CDR1 MNHEY, CDR2 SMNVEV (reference sequence). Here the CDR3 DNA reads TGTGCCAGCAGTGACACGGGGACAGGCTATGGCTACACCTTC. It translates to CASSDTGTGYGYTF.

This chain joins TRBV14 and TRBJ2-5, with D tentatively TRBD1 (6 bases). V gave up 9 bases and J gave up 4 bases, with 15 bases separating them. Germline CDR1 is SGHDN and CDR2 is FVKESK. CDR3 size: 13 residues. The CDR3 nucleotides read TGTGCCAGTGGGCGGACAGACCGAGAGACCCAGTACTTC. Translation gives CASGRTDRETQYF.

The CDR3 DNA reads TGTGCCAGCAGCGTAGGCCAGGGGGTAGATACGCAGTATTTT. The encoded protein is CASSVGQGVDTQYF. The rearrangement links TRBV9 to TRBJ2-3, with 7 bases identical to TRBD1. Trimming at V came to 0 bases and at J to 5 bases, leaving 3 bases not matched to a gene. The CDR3 totals 14 residues. Germline loops: CDR1 SGDLS, CDR2 YYNGEE.